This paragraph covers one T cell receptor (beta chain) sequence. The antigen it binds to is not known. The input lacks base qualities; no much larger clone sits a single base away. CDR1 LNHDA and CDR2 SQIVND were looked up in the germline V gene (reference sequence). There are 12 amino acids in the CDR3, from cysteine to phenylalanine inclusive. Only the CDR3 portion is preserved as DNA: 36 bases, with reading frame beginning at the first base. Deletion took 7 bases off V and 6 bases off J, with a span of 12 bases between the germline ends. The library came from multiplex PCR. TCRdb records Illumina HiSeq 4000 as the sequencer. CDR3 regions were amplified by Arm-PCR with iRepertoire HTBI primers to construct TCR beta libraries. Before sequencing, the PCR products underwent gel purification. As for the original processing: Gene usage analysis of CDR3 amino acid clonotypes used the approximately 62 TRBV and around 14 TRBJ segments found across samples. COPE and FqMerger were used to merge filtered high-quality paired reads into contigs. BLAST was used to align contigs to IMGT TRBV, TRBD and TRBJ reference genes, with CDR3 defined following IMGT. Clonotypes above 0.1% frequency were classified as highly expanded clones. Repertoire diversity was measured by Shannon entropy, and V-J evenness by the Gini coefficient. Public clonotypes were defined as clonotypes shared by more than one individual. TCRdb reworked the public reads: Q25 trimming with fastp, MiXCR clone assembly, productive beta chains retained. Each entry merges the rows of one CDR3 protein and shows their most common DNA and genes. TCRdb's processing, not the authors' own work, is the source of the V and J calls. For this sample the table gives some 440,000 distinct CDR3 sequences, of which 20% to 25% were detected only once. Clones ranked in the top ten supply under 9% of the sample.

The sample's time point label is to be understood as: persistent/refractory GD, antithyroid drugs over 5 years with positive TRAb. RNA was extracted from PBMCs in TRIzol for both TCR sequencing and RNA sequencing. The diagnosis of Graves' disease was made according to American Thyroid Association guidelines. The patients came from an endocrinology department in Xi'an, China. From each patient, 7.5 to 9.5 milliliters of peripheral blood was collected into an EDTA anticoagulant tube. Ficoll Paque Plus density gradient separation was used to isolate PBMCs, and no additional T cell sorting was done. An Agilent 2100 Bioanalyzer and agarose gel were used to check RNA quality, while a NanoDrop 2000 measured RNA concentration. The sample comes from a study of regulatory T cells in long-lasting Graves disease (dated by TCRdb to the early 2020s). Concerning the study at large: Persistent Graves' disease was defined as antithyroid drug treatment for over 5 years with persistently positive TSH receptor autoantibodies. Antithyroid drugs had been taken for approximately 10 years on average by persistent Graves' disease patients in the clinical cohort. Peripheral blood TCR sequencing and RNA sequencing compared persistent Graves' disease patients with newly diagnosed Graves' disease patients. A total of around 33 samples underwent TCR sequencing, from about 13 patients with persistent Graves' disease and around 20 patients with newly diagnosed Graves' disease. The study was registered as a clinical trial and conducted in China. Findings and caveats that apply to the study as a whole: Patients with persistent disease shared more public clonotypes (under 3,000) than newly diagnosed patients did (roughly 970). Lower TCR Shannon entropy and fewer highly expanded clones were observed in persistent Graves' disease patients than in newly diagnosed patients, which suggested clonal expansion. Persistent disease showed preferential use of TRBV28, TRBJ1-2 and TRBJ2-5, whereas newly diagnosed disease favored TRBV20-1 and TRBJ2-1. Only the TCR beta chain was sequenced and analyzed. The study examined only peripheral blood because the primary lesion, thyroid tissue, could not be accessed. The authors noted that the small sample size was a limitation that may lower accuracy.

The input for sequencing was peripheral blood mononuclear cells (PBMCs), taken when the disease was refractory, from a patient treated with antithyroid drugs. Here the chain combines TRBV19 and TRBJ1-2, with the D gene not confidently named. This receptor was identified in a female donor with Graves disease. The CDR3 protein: CASTFGPDGYTF. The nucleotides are TGTGCCAGTACCTTCGGTCCAGATGGCTACACCTTC.